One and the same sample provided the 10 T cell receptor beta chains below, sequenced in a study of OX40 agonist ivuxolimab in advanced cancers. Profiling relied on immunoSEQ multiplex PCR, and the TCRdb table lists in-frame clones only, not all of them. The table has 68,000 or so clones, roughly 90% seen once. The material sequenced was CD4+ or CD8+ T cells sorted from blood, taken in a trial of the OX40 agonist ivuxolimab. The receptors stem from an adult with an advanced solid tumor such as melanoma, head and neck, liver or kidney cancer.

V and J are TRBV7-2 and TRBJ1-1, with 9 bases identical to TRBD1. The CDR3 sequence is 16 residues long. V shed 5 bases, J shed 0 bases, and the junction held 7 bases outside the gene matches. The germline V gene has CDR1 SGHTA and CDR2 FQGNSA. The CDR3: CASSAPDRGLNTEAFF. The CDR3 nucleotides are TGTGCCAGCAGCGCCCCGGACAGGGGCTTGAACACTGAAGCTTTCTTT.

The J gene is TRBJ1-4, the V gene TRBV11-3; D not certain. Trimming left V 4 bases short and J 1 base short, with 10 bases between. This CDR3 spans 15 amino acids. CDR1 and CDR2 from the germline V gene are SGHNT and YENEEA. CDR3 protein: CASSSLGGTNEKLFF. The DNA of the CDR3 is TGTGCCAGCAGCTCCTTGGGAGGAACTAATGAAAAACTGTTTTTT.

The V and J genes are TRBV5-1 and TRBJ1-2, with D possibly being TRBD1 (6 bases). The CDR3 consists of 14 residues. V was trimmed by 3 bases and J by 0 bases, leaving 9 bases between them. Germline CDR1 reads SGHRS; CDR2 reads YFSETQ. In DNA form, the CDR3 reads TGCGCCAGCAGCTGGACAGCCACTAACTATGGCTACACCTTC. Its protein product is CASSWTATNYGYTF.

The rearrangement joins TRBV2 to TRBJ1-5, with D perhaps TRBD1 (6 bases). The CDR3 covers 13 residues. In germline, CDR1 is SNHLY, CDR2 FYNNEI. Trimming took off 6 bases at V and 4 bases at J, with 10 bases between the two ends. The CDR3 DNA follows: TGTGCCAGCAGAAGGACAGTGAATCAGCCCCAGCATTTT. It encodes CASRRTVNQPQHF.

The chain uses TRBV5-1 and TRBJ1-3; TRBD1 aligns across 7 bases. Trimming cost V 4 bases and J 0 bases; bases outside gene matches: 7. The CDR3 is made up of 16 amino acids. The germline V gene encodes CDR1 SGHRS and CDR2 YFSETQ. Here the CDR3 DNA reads TGCGCCAGCAGCCCGGGACAGTCGTTCTCTGGAAACACCATATATTTT. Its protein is CASSPGQSFSGNTIYF.

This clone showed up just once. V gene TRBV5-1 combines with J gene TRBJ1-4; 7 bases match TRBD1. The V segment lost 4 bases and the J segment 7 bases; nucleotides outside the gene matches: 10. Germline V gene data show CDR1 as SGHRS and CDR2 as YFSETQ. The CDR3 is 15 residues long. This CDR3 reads CASSVLTGPREKLFF. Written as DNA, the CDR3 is TGCGCCAGCAGCGTATTGACAGGGCCACGTGAAAAACTGTTTTTT.

CDR3 DNA sequence: TGTGCCAGCAGCCCGCAGACAGGGACTGACACTGAAGCTTTCTTT. Its translation: CASSPQTGTDTEAFF. V and J are TRBV5-6 and TRBJ1-1; the match to TRBD1 covers 7 bases. Germline V lookup: CDR1 SGHDT, CDR2 YYEEEE. J lost 3 bases, V lost 4 bases, and 9 bases had no gene match. This CDR3 has 15 amino acids.

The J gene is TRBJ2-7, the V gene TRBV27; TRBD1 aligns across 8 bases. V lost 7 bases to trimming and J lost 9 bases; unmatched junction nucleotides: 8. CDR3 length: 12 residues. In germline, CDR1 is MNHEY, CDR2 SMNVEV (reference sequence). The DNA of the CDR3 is TGTGCCAGCAATGACAGGGGACGGGGGCAGTACTTC. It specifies CASNDRGRGQYF.

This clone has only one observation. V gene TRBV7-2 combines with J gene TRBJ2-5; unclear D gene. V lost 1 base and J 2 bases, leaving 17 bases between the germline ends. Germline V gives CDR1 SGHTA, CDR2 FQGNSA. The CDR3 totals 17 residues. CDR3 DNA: TGTGCCAGCAGCTTAGGACCCCCTAACAGTGGGCAAGAGACCCAGTACTTC. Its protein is CASSLGPPNSGQETQYF.

This chain's CDR3 is CAWRGQGPHQPQHF. As DNA, the CDR3 is TGTGCCTGGAGGGGACAGGGGCCCCATCAGCCCCAGCATTTT. This rearrangement joins TRBV30 to TRBJ1-5; 10 positions agree with TRBD1. With 3 bases clipped from V and 5 bases from J, the junction kept 4 bases outside the gene matches. The CDR3 loop spans 14 amino acids. Per germline, CDR1 GTSNPN and CDR2 SVGIG (reference sequence).